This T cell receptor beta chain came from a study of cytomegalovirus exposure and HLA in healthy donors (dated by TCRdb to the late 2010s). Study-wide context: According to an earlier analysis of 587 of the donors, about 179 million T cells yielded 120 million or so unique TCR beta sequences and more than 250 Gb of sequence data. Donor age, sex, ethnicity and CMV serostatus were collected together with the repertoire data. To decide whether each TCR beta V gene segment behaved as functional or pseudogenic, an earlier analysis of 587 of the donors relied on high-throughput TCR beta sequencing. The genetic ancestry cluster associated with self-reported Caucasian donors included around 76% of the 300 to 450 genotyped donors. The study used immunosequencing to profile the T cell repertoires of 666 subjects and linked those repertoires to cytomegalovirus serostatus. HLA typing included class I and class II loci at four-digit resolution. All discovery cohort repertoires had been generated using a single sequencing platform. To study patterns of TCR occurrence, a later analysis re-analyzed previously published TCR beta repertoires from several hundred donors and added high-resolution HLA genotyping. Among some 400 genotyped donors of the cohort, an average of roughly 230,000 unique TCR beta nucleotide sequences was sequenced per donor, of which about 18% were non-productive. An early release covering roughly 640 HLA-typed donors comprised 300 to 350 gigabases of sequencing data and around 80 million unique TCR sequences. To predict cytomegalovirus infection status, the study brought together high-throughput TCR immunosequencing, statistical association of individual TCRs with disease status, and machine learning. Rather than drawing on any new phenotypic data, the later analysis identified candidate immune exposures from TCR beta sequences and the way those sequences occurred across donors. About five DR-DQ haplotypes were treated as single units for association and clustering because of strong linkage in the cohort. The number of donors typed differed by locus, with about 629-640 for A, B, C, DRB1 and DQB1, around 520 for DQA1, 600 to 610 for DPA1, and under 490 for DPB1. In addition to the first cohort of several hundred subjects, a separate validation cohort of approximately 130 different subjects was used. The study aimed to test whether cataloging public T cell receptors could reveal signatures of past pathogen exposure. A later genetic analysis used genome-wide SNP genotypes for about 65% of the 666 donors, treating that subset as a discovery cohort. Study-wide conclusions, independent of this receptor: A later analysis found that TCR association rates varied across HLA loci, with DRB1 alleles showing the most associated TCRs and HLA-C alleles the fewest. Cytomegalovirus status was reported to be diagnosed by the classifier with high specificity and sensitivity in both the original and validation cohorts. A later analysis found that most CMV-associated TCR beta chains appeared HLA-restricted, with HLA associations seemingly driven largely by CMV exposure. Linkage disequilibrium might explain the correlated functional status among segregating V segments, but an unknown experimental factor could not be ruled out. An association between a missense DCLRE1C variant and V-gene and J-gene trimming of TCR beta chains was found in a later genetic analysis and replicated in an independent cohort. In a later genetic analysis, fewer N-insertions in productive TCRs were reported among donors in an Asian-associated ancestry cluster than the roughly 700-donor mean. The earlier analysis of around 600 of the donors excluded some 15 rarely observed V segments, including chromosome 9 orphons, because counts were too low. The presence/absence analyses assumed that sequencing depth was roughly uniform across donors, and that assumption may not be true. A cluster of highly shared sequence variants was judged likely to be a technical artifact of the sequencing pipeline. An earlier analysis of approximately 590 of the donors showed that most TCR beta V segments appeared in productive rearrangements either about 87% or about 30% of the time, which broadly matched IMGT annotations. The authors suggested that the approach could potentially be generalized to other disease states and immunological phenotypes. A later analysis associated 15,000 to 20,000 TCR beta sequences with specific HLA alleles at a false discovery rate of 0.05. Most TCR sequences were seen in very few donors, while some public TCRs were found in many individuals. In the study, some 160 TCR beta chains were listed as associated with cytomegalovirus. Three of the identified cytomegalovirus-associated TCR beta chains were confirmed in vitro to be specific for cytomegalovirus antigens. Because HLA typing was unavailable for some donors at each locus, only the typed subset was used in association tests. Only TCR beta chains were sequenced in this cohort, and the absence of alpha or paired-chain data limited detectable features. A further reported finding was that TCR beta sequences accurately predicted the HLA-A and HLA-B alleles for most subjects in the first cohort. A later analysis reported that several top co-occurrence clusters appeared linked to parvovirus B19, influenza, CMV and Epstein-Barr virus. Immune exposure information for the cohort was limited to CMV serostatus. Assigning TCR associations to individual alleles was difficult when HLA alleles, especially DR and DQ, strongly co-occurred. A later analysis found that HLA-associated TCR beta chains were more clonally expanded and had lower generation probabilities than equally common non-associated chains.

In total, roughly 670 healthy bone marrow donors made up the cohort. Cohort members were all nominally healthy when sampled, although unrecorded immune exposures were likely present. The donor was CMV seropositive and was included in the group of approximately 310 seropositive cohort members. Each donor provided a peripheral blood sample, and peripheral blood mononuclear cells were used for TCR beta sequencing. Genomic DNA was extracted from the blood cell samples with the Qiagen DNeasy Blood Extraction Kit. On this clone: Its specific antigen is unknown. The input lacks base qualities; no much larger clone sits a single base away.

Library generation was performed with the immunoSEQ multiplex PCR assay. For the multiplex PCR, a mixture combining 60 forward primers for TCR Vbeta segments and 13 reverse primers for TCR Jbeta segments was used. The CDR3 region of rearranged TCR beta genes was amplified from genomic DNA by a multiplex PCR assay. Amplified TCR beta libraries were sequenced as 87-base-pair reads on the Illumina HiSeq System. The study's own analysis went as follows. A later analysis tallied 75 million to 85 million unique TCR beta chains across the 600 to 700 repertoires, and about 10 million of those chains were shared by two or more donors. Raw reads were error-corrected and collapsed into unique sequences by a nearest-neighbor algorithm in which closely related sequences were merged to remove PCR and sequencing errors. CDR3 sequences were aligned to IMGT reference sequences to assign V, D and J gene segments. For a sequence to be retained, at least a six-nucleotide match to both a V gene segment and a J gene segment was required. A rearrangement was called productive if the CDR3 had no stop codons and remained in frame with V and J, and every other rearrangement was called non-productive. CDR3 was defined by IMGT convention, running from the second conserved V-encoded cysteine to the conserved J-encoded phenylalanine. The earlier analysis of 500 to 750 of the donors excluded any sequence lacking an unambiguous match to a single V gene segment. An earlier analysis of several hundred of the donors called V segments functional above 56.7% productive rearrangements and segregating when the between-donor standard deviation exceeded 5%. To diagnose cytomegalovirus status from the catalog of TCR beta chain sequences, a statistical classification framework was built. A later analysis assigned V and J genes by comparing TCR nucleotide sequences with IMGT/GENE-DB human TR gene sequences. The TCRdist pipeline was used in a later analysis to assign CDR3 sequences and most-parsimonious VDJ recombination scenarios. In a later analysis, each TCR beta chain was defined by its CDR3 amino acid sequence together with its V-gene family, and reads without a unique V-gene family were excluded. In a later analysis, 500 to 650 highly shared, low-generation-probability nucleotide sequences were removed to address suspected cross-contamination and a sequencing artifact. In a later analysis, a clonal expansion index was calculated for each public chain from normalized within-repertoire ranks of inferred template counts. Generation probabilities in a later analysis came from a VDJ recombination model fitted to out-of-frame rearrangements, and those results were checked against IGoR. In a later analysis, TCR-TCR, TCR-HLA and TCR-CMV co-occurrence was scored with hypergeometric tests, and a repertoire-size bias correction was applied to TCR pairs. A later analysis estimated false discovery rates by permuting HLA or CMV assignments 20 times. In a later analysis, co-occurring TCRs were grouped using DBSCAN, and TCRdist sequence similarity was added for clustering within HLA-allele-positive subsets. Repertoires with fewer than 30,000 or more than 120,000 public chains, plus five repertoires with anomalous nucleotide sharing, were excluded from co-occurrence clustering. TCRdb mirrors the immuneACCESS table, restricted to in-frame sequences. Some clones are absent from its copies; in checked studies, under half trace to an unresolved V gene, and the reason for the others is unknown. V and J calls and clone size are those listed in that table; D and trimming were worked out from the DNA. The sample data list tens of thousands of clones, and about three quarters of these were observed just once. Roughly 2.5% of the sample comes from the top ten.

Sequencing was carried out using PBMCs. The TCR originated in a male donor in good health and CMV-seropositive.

The sequenced DNA is TGTGCCAGCAGCCAAAGACAGGGGCTTCAGCCCCAGCATTTT. Its product reads: CASSQRQGLQPQHF. This sequence uses TRBV4-2 and TRBJ1-5; 8 bases in the middle match TRBD1. The CDR3 sequence holds 14 residues, the cysteine and phenylalanine included. Only CDR3 DNA remains: 42 bases, in frame from the first base. Trimming accounts for 2 bases at V and 6 bases at J, while the number of junction bases matched to no gene is 3. CDR1 LGHNA and CDR2 YNFKEQ are derived from the germline V gene.